This TCR beta chain was observed in a study of cytomegalovirus exposure and HLA in healthy donors. Study-level information: Of the donors genotyped, approximately 400 in all, about 80% fell in the Caucasian-associated ancestry cluster. Study observations and caveats: What TCR beta sequences reportedly achieved was accurate prediction of HLA-A and HLA-B alleles in most subjects. Further analysis, carried out later, found HLA-associated TCR beta chains more clonally expanded than equally common other chains.

Vbeta (60) and Jbeta (13) primers were used in the PCR. Profiling relied on immunoSEQ multiplex PCR, and the TCRdb table lists in-frame clones only, not all of them. The sample records 100,000 to 150,000 clones, approximately 80% being singletons. Per germline, CDR1 MNHNS and CDR2 SASEGT. CDR3 length equals 15 residues. V gave up 7 bases and J gave up 4 bases, with 18 bases separating them. This clone appeared a few times. Its target is unknown. This chain uses TRBV6-1 with TRBJ2-3; a weak D match, TRBD1 (6 bases). The sequence derives from a male donor in good health and CMV-seropositive. Sequences were obtained from PBMCs. The CDR3 reads CASNPQGGRPDTQYF. Written as DNA, the CDR3 is TGTGCCAGCAATCCACAGGGTGGACGCCCAGATACGCAGTATTTT.